These 22 T cell receptor beta chains were all obtained from the same sample, sequenced in a study of T cell changes during pregnancy in multiple sclerosis. Using immunoSEQ multiplex PCR, the repertoire was profiled, and TCRdb retains in-frame clones only, with some absent. The repertoire includes 12,000 or so clones, approximately 84% of them detected once, and about 11% sits in the top ten. This specimen consisted of CD8+ T cells from peripheral blood mononuclear cells, obtained after pregnancy. All receptors derive from a female donor in good health, enrolled as a control in a pregnancy study.

The chain uses TRBV21-1 and TRBJ2-7; the tabulated D call, TRBD1, remains unverified against the DNA. TRBV21-1 is annotated as a pseudogene. The CDR3 covers 16 residues. The CDR3 sequence is CASSKERGTGVCRQYF. The CDR3 nucleotides read TGTGCCAGCAGCAAAGAGAGGGGGACAGGGGTTTGCCGGCAGTACTTC.

This clone was seen a single time. V is TRBV5-6 and J is TRBJ2-3; 10 bases match TRBD2. The CDR3 loop spans 14 amino acids. CDR1 is SGHDT, CDR2 YYEEEE, per germline. J lost 3 bases, V lost 4 bases, and 2 bases had no gene match. The DNA for the CDR3 is TGTGCCAGCAGCGGACTAGCGGATACAGATACGCAGTATTTT. This gives the protein CASSGLADTDTQYF.

The V call is TRBV7-2, the J call TRBJ2-7, with 10 bases that match TRBD2. CDR1 and CDR2 from the germline V gene are SGHTA and FQGNSA. The CDR3 contains 16 residues. V lost 2 bases, J lost 0 bases, and 4 bases stayed unmatched. Here the CDR3 reads CASSLPTSGASYEQYF. In DNA, the CDR3 is TGTGCCAGCAGCTTACCTACTAGCGGGGCCTCCTACGAGCAGTACTTC.

CDR3 region: CASSQTTGHNNEQFF. The CDR3 DNA sequence: TGCGCCAGCAGCCAGACGACAGGGCACAACAATGAGCAGTTCTTC. V gene TRBV4-1 combines with J gene TRBJ2-1; 7 positions match TRBD1. The CDR3 loop spans 15 amino acids. From germline, CDR1 is MGHRA and CDR2 YSYEKL. V lost 3 bases to trimming and J lost 5 bases; unmatched junction nucleotides: 7.

V and J are TRBV6-4 and TRBJ2-2; 13 nucleotides match TRBD2. The CDR3 spans 16 residues. Unmatched junction bases numbered 1, after V lost 3 bases and J lost 3 bases. Germline assignment: CDR1 MRHNA and CDR2 SNTAGT. The CDR3 DNA is TGTGCCAGCAGTGAAGGGACTAGCGGGGACACCGGGGAGCTGTTTTTT. Amino acid sequence: CASSEGTSGDTGELFF.

The chain employs TRBV6-5 and TRBJ2-2; 7 bases align to TRBD1. With V trimmed by 4 bases and J by 6 bases, 8 bases remained unmatched. Germline assignment: CDR1 MNHEY and CDR2 SVGAGI. This CDR3 contains 15 residues. The CDR3 region is CASSFESTGSGELFF. DNA for the CDR3: TGTGCCAGCAGTTTCGAATCGACAGGGTCCGGGGAGCTGTTTTTT.

This sequence joins TRBV4-1 and TRBJ1-6, with TRBD1 identical over 7 bases. This CDR3 has 16 residues. With 1 base clipped from V and 3 bases from J, the junction kept 3 bases outside the gene matches. The germline gives CDR1 MGHRA, CDR2 YSYEKL. CDR3 sequence: CASSQVTGVYNSPLHF. CDR3 DNA: TGCGCCAGCAGCCAAGTTACAGGGGTCTATAATTCACCCCTCCACTTT.

The chain is built from TRBV10-3 and TRBJ1-2; 7 bases map to TRBD1. This CDR3 contains 15 residues. Germline CDR1 reads ENHRY; CDR2 reads SYGVKD. With 0 bases clipped from V and 4 bases from J, the junction kept 5 bases outside the gene matches. In nucleotides, the CDR3 is TGTGCCATCAGTGAGTCGCCGGGGACAGTCTATGGCTACACCTTC. This sequence encodes CAISESPGTVYGYTF.

The chain has TRBV19 and TRBJ1-4; D possibly corresponds to TRBD1 (5 bases). CDR1 is LNHDA, CDR2 SQIVND, per germline (reference sequence). This CDR3 comprises 16 residues. The V gene lost 5 bases and the J gene lost 0 bases, with 13 bases spanning the gap. As DNA, the CDR3 is TGTGCCAGTAGTCCGTCTCAACAGGCAACTAATGAAAAACTGTTTTTT. This sequence encodes CASSPSQQATNEKLFF.

This clone has just one count. The J gene is TRBJ2-7, the V gene TRBV27; 8 nucleotides align to TRBD2. V trimming: 6 bases; J trimming: 3 bases; junction bases outside the gene matches: 7. Germline values: CDR1 MNHEY, CDR2 SMNVEV (reference sequence). The length of the CDR3 is 14 residues. The CDR3 coding sequence is TGTGCCAGCAGCATAAGCGGGAGTAACTACGAGCAGTACTTC. Protein sequence: CASSISGSNYEQYF.

CDR3 protein: CASSLGQPQSEAFF. CDR3 DNA: TGCGCCAGCAGCCTCGGACAACCTCAGTCGGAAGCTTTCTTT. This chain connects TRBV5-1 to TRBJ1-1; TRBD1 might be the D (5 bases). The V end was cut by 4 bases, the J end by 8 bases, with 18 bases between. Germline CDR1 SGHRS, CDR2 YFSETQ. The CDR3 totals 14 residues.

The V call is TRBV27, the J call TRBJ1-1, with D possibly TRBD1 on 6 matching bases. V was trimmed by 2 bases and J by 1 base, leaving 8 bases between them. Germline CDR1 and CDR2: MNHEY and SMNVEV (reference sequence). This CDR3 contains 14 residues. The CDR3 reads CASSLAGANTEAFF. The DNA of the CDR3 is TGTGCCAGCAGTTTAGCAGGGGCGAACACTGAAGCTTTCTTT.

The chain employs TRBV4-3 and TRBJ2-3; 11 bases map to TRBD2. Germline V gene lookup returns CDR1 LGHNA and CDR2 YSLEER. V lost 3 bases and J lost 2; bases outside the gene matches: 7. The CDR3 is 17 amino acids. The CDR3 DNA reads as TGCGCCAGCAGCCATTGGGGACTAGCGGAATACACAGATACGCAGTATTTT. It encodes CASSHWGLAEYTDTQYF.

V and J are TRBV21-1 and TRBJ1-2; the D call in the table, TRBD1, was not verified against the DNA. TRBV21-1 is recorded as a pseudogene. The CDR3 has 15 amino acids. CDR3 coding DNA: TGTGCCAGCAGCAAAGAGGGCAGGGCGGTTAGGGGCTACACCTTC. Amino acid sequence: CASSKEGRAVRGYTF.

This rearrangement joins TRBV9 to TRBJ2-7; D gene uncertain. Trimming took 0 bases from V and 5 from J, leaving 21 bases between them. The CDR3 sequence is 17 residues long. CDR1 is SGDLS and CDR2 is YYNGEE in the germline V gene. The CDR3 region is CASSVAPVAPFNHEQYF. The DNA for the CDR3 is TGTGCCAGCAGCGTAGCCCCAGTAGCCCCCTTTAATCACGAGCAGTACTTC.

The rearrangement links TRBV25-1 to TRBJ1-6; D gene ambiguous. V lost 2 bases and J 9 bases, leaving 11 bases between the germline ends. The CDR3 extends over 14 amino acids. Looked up from germline, CDR1 is MGHDK and CDR2 is SYGVNS. The CDR3 DNA follows: TGTGCCAGCAGTGAAATTTATAGTAGTTCACCCCTCCACTTT. Amino acids: CASSEIYSSSPLHF.

This rearrangement joins TRBV5-1 to TRBJ1-6; D is unresolved. This CDR3 has 15 amino acids. The germline V and J ends were trimmed by 4 bases and 10 bases, with 18 bases remaining between them. From germline, CDR1 is SGHRS and CDR2 YFSETQ. The CDR3 is CASSPEGRQKSPLHF. CDR3 in DNA: TGCGCCAGCAGCCCGGAGGGTCGTCAAAAATCACCCCTCCACTTT.

This rearrangement joins TRBV18 to TRBJ2-3; the D gene is possibly TRBD2 (6 bases). CDR1 and CDR2 (germline): KGHSH, LQKENI. There are 14 residues in the CDR3. V was clipped by 5 bases and J by 1 base, with 10 bases between them. CDR3: CASSWGERTDTQYF. DNA of the CDR3: TGTGCCAGCTCATGGGGGGAGCGCACAGATACGCAGTATTTT.

The chain is built from TRBV6-5 and TRBJ1-2; D gene uncertain. The CDR3 covers 13 residues. Germline lookup yields CDR1 MNHEY and CDR2 SVGAGI. V was cut by 1 base and J by 4 bases, with 7 bases left in between. CDR3 protein: CASSYYMAYGYTF. CDR3 in DNA: TGTGCCAGCAGTTACTATATGGCCTATGGCTACACCTTC.

The CDR3 is CATSRPWGGRFWWGYTF. The CDR3 nucleotides are TGTGCCACCAGCAGACCCTGGGGAGGGCGCTTTTGGTGGGGCTACACCTTC. The gene calls are TRBV15 and TRBJ1-2; D unresolved. CDR1 is LNHNV and CDR2 is YYDKDF in the germline V gene (reference sequence). Trimming left V 2 bases short and J 8 bases short, with 24 bases between. The CDR3 has 17 residues.

The V and J genes are TRBV5-4 and TRBJ2-4; D uncertain. Germline V CDR1 and CDR2: SGHNT, YYREEE (reference sequence). Trimming cost V 3 bases and J 5 bases, with 9 bases left between them. This CDR3 comprises 13 residues. CDR3 nucleotides: TGTGCCAGCAGCTCCGAGGCGGAAAACATTCAGTACTTC. Translated, it gives CASSSEAENIQYF.

This clone is medium-sized. The J gene is TRBJ2-2, the V gene TRBV6-4; 7 nucleotides line up with TRBD2. CDR1 and CDR2 (germline): MRHNA, SNTAGT. With V trimmed by 2 bases and J by 1 base, 1 base remained unmatched. The CDR3 loop spans 15 amino acids. CDR3 region: CASSDRGGNTGELFF. For the CDR3, the DNA is TGTGCCAGCAGTGACCGCGGGGGGAACACCGGGGAGCTGTTTTTT.